One and the same sample provided the 19 T cell receptor beta chains below, sequenced in a study of blood T cell repertoires in COVID-19. The repertoire was sequenced with immunoSEQ multiplex PCR; TCRdb's copy has only in-frame clones and lacks some. The table shows 300,000 to 500,000 clones, with 88% occurring only once. Sequences were obtained from PBMCs or T cells enriched from blood (not recorded which). The receptors originated from a middle-aged woman with acute COVID-19.

This clone was seen only once. V is TRBV6-5 and J is TRBJ2-2; D is uncertain. Trimming left V 7 bases short and J 8 bases short, with 8 bases between. CDR3 size: 11 residues. Germline V gene data show CDR1 as MNHEY and CDR2 as SVGAGI. CDR3 sequence (DNA): TGTGCCAGCATCCCCGGGGGGGAGCTGTTTTTT. This codes for CASIPGGELFF.

The chain employs TRBV7-8 and TRBJ1-1; 7 nucleotides match TRBD1. With 5 bases clipped from V and 4 bases from J, the junction kept 7 bases outside the gene matches. Looked up from germline, CDR1 is SGHVS and CDR2 is FQNEAQ. This CDR3 is 14 amino acids long. Here the CDR3 DNA reads TGTGCCAGCAGCCTGGGACAGAAGGGCACTGAAGCTTTCTTT. This codes for CASSLGQKGTEAFF.

This clone appeared a single time. The chain links TRBV29-1 to TRBJ2-1, with TRBD2 matching 8 bases. V trimming: 1 base; J trimming: 8 bases; junction bases outside the gene matches: 10. The CDR3 sequence is 15 residues long. Germline V gene data show CDR1 as SQVTM and CDR2 as ANQGSEA. The CDR3 protein is CSVEGGTRGRDEQFF. The CDR3 coding sequence is TGCAGCGTTGAAGGAGGGACTAGGGGGAGAGATGAGCAGTTCTTC.

This clone appeared a few times. J is TRBJ2-7 and V is TRBV10-3, with 9 bases that match TRBD1. The CDR3 spans 15 residues. The germline gives CDR1 ENHRY, CDR2 SYGVKD. Trimming cost V 3 bases and J 5 bases; bases outside gene matches: 8. CDR3 sequence reads: CAISDNRDRAHEQYF. CDR3 bases: TGTGCCATCAGTGACAACCGGGACAGGGCCCACGAGCAGTACTTC.

This clone was picked up a small number of times. The chain joins TRBV18 to TRBJ1-4, with TRBD1 identical over 7 bases. The germline V gene has CDR1 KGHSH and CDR2 LQKENI. V shed 1 base, J shed 8 bases, and the junction held 7 bases outside the gene matches. The CDR3 totals 15 residues. The CDR3 loop is CASSPRDSKDEKLFF. In DNA form, the CDR3 reads TGTGCCAGCTCACCACGGGACAGCAAAGACGAAAAACTGTTTTTT.

J is TRBJ1-5 and V is TRBV20-1; D remains unclear. Germline lookup yields CDR1 DFQATT and CDR2 SNEGSKA (reference sequence). V lost 3 bases and J lost 6, with 12 bases in between. The CDR3 contains 13 residues. The DNA for the CDR3 is TGCAGTGCTAGTCCGGCCGCGGGTCAGCCCCAGCATTTT. It specifies CSASPAAGQPQHF.

The rearrangement uses TRBV4-1 and TRBJ2-3; 9 nucleotides align to TRBD1. CDR1 is MGHRA and CDR2 is YSYEKL in the germline V gene. The CDR3 has 17 residues. J gave up 5 bases and V 3 bases, and 12 bases lay outside the gene matches. DNA for the CDR3: TGCGCCAGCAGCCAGGGACAGGGCCTCTCCTCCATAGATACGCAGTATTTT. Translated, it gives CASSQGQGLSSIDTQYF.

V gene TRBV18 combines with J gene TRBJ2-1; 7 bases are a match to TRBD1. V shed 0 bases, J shed 0 bases, and the junction held 5 bases outside the gene matches. The CDR3 consists of 17 residues. CDR1 and CDR2 (germline): KGHSH, LQKENI. The CDR3 loop is CASSPPGRDSSYNEQFF. CDR3 nucleotide sequence: TGTGCCAGCTCACCACCGGGACGGGACAGCTCCTACAATGAGCAGTTCTTC.

The chain uses TRBV6-5 and TRBJ1-2; TRBD1 is a possible D gene (6 bases). V was clipped by 6 bases and J by 4 bases, with 12 bases between them. The CDR3 consists of 13 residues. Per the germline V gene, CDR1 is MNHEY and CDR2 is SVGAGI. DNA of the CDR3: TGTGCCAGCAGCCCCCGGGACACCTATGGCTACACCTTC. Translation gives CASSPRDTYGYTF.

V is TRBV6-1 and J is TRBJ1-3; 8 bases are a match to TRBD1. This CDR3 has 16 residues. Trimming at V came to 1 base and at J to 0 bases, leaving 2 bases not matched to a gene. Germline V CDR1 and CDR2: MNHNS, SASEGT. DNA of the CDR3: TGTGCCAGCAGTGAAGGTACAGGGGGCTCTGGAAACACCATATATTTT. It yields the protein CASSEGTGGSGNTIYF.

The chain has TRBV13 and TRBJ1-2; unclear D gene. V was trimmed by 6 bases and J by 2 bases, leaving 16 bases between them. The germline CDR1 and CDR2 sequences are PRHDT and FYEKMQ (reference sequence). This CDR3 contains 15 residues. The CDR3 DNA is TGTGCCAGCAGGCCTTCGGGGTACCCCAACTATGGCTACACCTTC. This encodes CASRPSGYPNYGYTF. Supplemented by reference TRBV13 and TRBJ1-2, the full variable domain reads AAGVIQSPRHLIKEKRETATLKCYPIPRHDTVYWYQQGPGQDPQFLISFYEKMQSDKGSIPDRFSAQQFSDYHSELNMSSLELGDSALYFCASRPSGYPNYGYTFGSGTRLTVV.

The rearrangement links TRBV11-3 to TRBJ1-1; 7 nucleotides agree with TRBD1. J gave up 0 bases and V 5 bases, and 3 bases lay outside the gene matches. This CDR3 comprises 14 residues. The V gene's germline CDR1 is SGHNT and CDR2 YENEEA. CDR3 protein: CASSPGGLNTEAFF. CDR3 in DNA: TGTGCCAGCAGCCCAGGGGGGTTGAACACTGAAGCTTTCTTT.

The genes are TRBV30 and TRBJ2-1; D is possibly TRBD2 (7 bases). The CDR3 covers 13 residues. Germline V CDR1 and CDR2: GTSNPN, SVGIG (reference sequence). The CDR3 DNA is TGTGCGAGGGACGGGGGGCCGGGCAATGAGCAGTTCTTC. Translating it yields CARDGGPGNEQFF.

The rearrangement links TRBV30 to TRBJ1-1; tentative D call: TRBD1 (6 bases). Trimming took 8 bases from V and 4 from J, leaving 11 bases between them. The CDR3 is 11 amino acids. Germline V gene data show CDR1 as GTSNPN and CDR2 as SVGIG (reference sequence). The CDR3 reads CAQGTSTEAFF. The DNA of the CDR3 is TGTGCCCAGGGGACAAGCACTGAAGCTTTCTTT. Based on the CDR3 plus reference TRBV30 and TRBJ1-1, the full variable domain is SQTIHQWPATLVQPVGSPLSLECTVEGTSNPNLYWYRQAAGRGLQLLFYSVGIGQISSEVPQNLSASRPQDRQFILSSKKLLLSDSGFYLCAQGTSTEAFFGQGTRLTVV.

This clone has a handful of counts. CDR3 sequence reads: CASSGTKDGYTF. The CDR3 DNA reads as TGCGCCAGCAGCGGGACAAAGGATGGCTACACCTTC. The chain joins TRBV5-1 to TRBJ1-2, with D possibly being TRBD1 (6 bases). Trimming left V 4 bases short and J 6 bases short, with 10 bases between. Germline V gene data show CDR1 as SGHRS and CDR2 as YFSETQ. The length of the CDR3 is 12 residues.

This chain uses TRBV2 with TRBJ2-3; 8 bases agree with TRBD1. The V segment lost 7 bases and the J segment 1 base; nucleotides outside the gene matches: 7. The CDR3 extends over 15 amino acids. In germline, CDR1 is SNHLY, CDR2 FYNNEI. CDR3 nucleotide sequence: TGTGCCAGCACTCCAGGGGGCCCGGGCACAGATACGCAGTATTTT. Its protein is CASTPGGPGTDTQYF.

The rearrangement joins TRBV10-3 to TRBJ2-5; 8 bases fit TRBD2. The germline CDR1 and CDR2 sequences are ENHRY and SYGVKD. The junction had 7 bases not matched to a gene; V was cut back by 7 bases and J by 0 bases. The CDR3 is made up of 15 amino acids. The CDR3 here is CAIKGSGGDQETQYF. CDR3 bases: TGTGCCATCAAGGGAAGCGGGGGCGACCAAGAGACCCAGTACTTC.

CDR3 loop: CATRQGVRGGYTF. Written as DNA, the CDR3 is TGTGCCACCCGACAGGGAGTGAGAGGCGGCTACACCTTC. The chain is built from TRBV19 and TRBJ1-2; TRBD1 aligns across 7 bases. The CDR3 spans 13 residues. The junction had 13 bases not matched to a gene; V was cut back by 10 bases and J by 8 bases. The germline gives CDR1 LNHDA, CDR2 SQIVND (reference sequence). Drawing the rest from reference TRBV19 and TRBJ1-2, the complete variable domain is DGGITQSPKYLFRKEGQNVTLSCEQNLNHDAMYWYRQDPGQGLRLIYYSQIVNDFQKGDIAEGYSVSREKKESFPLTVTSAQKNPTAFYLCATRQGVRGGYTFGSGTRLTVV.

The J gene is TRBJ1-4, the V gene TRBV15; TRBD1 matches at 7 bases. The CDR3 has 16 amino acids. CDR1 LNHNV and CDR2 YYDKDF come from the germline V gene (reference sequence). Unmatched junction bases numbered 7, after V lost 0 bases and J lost 6 bases. CDR3 loop: CATSREQTGWDEKLFF. Written as DNA, the CDR3 is TGTGCCACCAGCAGAGAACAGACAGGGTGGGATGAAAAACTGTTTTTT.